This T cell receptor beta chain was obtained from a study of cytomegalovirus exposure and HLA in healthy donors. Study summary: The roughly 120 validation repertoires matched the roughly 650 first-cohort repertoires in platform, a later analysis reported.

Assay used: immunoSEQ multiplex PCR; TCRdb lists only in-frame clones, some missing. This table has 300,000 to 400,000 clones, 86% appearing once. This clone was counted between two and nine times. Its target is unknown. Losses at the gene ends were 0 bases for V and 2 bases for J; bases not matched to a gene: 8. Germline assignment: CDR1 SGHRS and CDR2 YFSETQ. This CDR3 contains 16 residues. Whole-study results and caveats: The study listed 150 to 200 cytomegalovirus-associated TCR beta chains.

The chain carries TRBV5-1 and TRBJ2-7; 7 nucleotides match TRBD2. The sequencing input was PBMCs. The receptor was isolated from a woman aged 18-29 years in good health and CMV-seronegative. The chain's CDR3 is CASSLGSGGRAYEQYF. In nucleotides, the CDR3 is TGCGCCAGCAGCTTGGGCAGCGGAGGGAGGGCCTACGAGCAGTACTTC.